The next 12 T cell receptor beta chains were all read from a single sample in a study of blood T cell repertoires in COVID-19. Produced via immunoSEQ multiplex PCR; TCRdb's table is partial and in-frame only. This sample has approximately 130,000 clones, with 87% found just once. The sequenced material came from peripheral blood. The origin of the receptors is a man between 45 and 60 years old with active COVID-19.

This clone was counted once. J is TRBJ2-7 and V is TRBV2, with TRBD2 matching over 7 bases. The CDR3 sequence is 11 residues long. The ends lost 7 bases at V and 6 bases at J; junction bases unmatched: 3. The germline V gene encodes CDR1 SNHLY and CDR2 FYNNEI. The CDR3 DNA follows: TGTGCCAGCACCAGGGAGGGCGAGCAGTACTTC. It codes for CASTREGEQYF.

The chain uses TRBV10-1 and TRBJ1-2; no clear D gene. V lost 7 bases to trimming and J lost 0 bases, with 3 bases between them. The CDR3 runs to 11 residues. CDR1 is WNHNN, CDR2 SYGVQD, per germline (reference sequence). The CDR3 DNA sequence: TGCGCCAGCACCTCTAACTATGGCTACACCTTC. This sequence encodes CASTSNYGYTF.

The chain recombines TRBV19 with TRBJ1-1; tentative D call: TRBD1 (6 bases). V lost 3 bases and J 2 bases, leaving 13 bases between the germline ends. The CDR3 covers 15 residues. The germline gives CDR1 LNHDA, CDR2 SQIVND (reference sequence). CDR3 in DNA: TGTGCCAGTAGTATCCCTGGGACACTAAACACTGAAGCTTTCTTT. Residues: CASSIPGTLNTEAFF.

The J gene is TRBJ2-7, the V gene TRBV6-1; 10 bases fit TRBD1. The V gene's germline CDR1 is MNHNS and CDR2 SASEGT. CDR3 size: 15 residues. Losses at the gene ends were 0 bases for V and 4 bases for J; bases not matched to a gene: 3. The CDR3 sequence is CASSEAWGQGYEQYF. CDR3 coding DNA: TGTGCCAGCAGTGAAGCGTGGGGACAGGGGTACGAGCAGTACTTC.

The gene calls are TRBV9 and TRBJ2-3, with 8 bases fitting TRBD2. CDR1 is SGDLS and CDR2 is YYNGEE in the germline V gene. V dropped 3 bases and J dropped 5; count of bases not matched to a gene: 5. The CDR3 is 14 residues long. The chain's CDR3 is CASSAGLGGDTQYF. Written as DNA, the CDR3 is TGTGCCAGCAGCGCGGGACTAGGAGGAGATACGCAGTATTTT.

The genes are TRBV6-5 and TRBJ1-2; the D is unclear. CDR3 length: 15 amino acids. The germline V gene has CDR1 MNHEY and CDR2 SVGAGI. V lost 0 bases, J lost 8 bases, and 16 bases lay in between. The chain's CDR3 is CASSYSVLAGGGYTF. For the CDR3, the DNA is TGTGCCAGCAGTTACTCGGTTTTGGCAGGTGGAGGCTACACCTTC.

The V and J genes are TRBV29-1 and TRBJ1-1, with 10 bases identical to TRBD1. CDR1 is SQVTM and CDR2 is ANQGSEA in the germline V gene. V was pared by 4 bases and J by 7 bases, with 3 bases of the junction left unmatched. CDR3 length: 12 amino acids. CDR3: CSVGGQGIEAFF. The CDR3 bases are TGCAGCGTTGGGGGACAGGGGATTGAAGCTTTCTTT.

The genes are TRBV27 and TRBJ2-1; tentatively, D is TRBD2 (6 bases). Trimming pared 6 bases from V and 0 bases from J, leaving 12 bases between. This CDR3 contains 15 residues. Germline CDR1 MNHEY, CDR2 SMNVEV (reference sequence). The CDR3 DNA reads TGTGCCAGCAGATCGGGGGTAAGCTCCTACAATGAGCAGTTCTTC. Protein sequence: CASRSGVSSYNEQFF.

The chain is built from TRBV19 and TRBJ2-1, with 7 positions matching TRBD1. The CDR3 length is 17 residues. The germline V gene encodes CDR1 LNHDA and CDR2 SQIVND (reference sequence). Trimming cost V 5 bases and J 2 bases; bases outside gene matches: 12. The CDR3 loop reads CASSVQQGKRTYNEQFF. The CDR3, as DNA: TGTGCCAGTAGTGTCCAACAGGGGAAGAGGACCTACAATGAGCAGTTCTTC.

J is TRBJ1-2 and V is TRBV5-6; a weak D match, TRBD1 (6 bases). Germline V CDR1 and CDR2: SGHDT, YYEEEE. This CDR3 has 14 amino acids. V was pared by 4 bases and J by 4 bases, with 14 bases between. The CDR3 nucleotides are TGTGCCAGCAGCGATAAACAGGGAACCTATGGCTACACCTTC. It translates to CASSDKQGTYGYTF.

This chain uses TRBV11-2 with TRBJ1-5; D gene uncertain. Trimming removed 4 bases at V and 5 bases at J, with 9 bases between. This CDR3 region has 13 residues. Germline assignment: CDR1 SGHAT and CDR2 FQNNGV. CDR3 in amino acids: CASSSYLDQPQHF. The CDR3 DNA reads TGTGCCAGCAGCTCCTACCTTGATCAGCCCCAGCATTTT.

This clone came up a few times. This chain uses TRBV10-1 with TRBJ1-2, with D possibly being TRBD1 (6 bases). Trimming shortened V by 2 bases and J by 6 bases, and 10 bases separated the two germline ends. This CDR3 region has 13 residues. Germline-derived CDR1 and CDR2 are WNHNN and SYGVQD (reference sequence). The CDR3 region is CASSERQENGYTF. The CDR3, as DNA: TGCGCCAGCAGTGAGCGACAGGAAAATGGCTACACCTTC.